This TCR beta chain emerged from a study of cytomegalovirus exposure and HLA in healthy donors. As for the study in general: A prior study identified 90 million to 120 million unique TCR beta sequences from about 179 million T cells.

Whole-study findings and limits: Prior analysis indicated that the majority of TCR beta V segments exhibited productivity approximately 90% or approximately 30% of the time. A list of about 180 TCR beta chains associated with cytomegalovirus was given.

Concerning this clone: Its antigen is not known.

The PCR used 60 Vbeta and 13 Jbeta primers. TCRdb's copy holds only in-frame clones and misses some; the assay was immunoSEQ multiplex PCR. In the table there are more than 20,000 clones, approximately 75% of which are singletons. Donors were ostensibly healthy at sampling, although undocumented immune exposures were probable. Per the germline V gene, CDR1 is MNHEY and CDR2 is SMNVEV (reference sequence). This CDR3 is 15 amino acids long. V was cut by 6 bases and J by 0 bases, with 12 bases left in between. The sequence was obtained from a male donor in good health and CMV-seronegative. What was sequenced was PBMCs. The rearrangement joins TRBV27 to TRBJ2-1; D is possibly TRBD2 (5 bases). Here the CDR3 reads CASRKLESSYNEQFF. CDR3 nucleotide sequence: TGTGCCAGCAGAAAACTAGAAAGCTCCTACAATGAGCAGTTCTTC.